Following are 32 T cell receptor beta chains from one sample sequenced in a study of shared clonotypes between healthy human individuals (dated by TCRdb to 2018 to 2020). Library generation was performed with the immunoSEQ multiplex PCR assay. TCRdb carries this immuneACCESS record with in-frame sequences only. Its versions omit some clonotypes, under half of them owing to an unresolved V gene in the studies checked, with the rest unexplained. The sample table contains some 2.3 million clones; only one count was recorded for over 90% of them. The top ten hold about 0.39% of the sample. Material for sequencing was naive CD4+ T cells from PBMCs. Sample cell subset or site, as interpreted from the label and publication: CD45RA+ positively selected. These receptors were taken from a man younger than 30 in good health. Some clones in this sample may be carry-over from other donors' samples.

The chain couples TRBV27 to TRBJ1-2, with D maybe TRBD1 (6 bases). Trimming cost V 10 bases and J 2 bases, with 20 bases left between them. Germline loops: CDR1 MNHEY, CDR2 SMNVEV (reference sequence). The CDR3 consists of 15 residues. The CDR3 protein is CANGDDGGENYGYTF. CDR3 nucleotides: TGTGCCAACGGGGATGACGGGGGCGAGAACTATGGCTACACCTTC.

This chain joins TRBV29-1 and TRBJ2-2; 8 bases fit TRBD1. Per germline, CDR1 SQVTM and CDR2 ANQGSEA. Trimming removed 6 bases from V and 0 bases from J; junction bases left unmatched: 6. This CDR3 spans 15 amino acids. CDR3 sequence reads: CSVETQGANTGELFF. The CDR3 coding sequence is TGCAGCGTCGAAACACAGGGGGCGAACACCGGGGAGCTGTTTTTT.

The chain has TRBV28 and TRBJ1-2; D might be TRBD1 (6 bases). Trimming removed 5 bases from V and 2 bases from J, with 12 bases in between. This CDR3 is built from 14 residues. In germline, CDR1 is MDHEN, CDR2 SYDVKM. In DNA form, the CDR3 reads TGTGCCAGCAGTGCGGGGGGCAGGAACTATGGCTACACCTTC. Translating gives CASSAGGRNYGYTF.

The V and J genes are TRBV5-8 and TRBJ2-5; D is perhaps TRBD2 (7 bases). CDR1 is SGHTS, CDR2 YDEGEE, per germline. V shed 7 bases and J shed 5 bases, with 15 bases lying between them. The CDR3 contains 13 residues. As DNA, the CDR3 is TGTGCCAGCGGGGGCGGGAGATCGGAGACCCAGTACTTC. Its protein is CASGGGRSETQYF. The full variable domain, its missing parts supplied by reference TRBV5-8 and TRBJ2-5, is EAGVTQSPTHLIKTRGQQATLRCSPISGHTSVYWYQQALGLGLQFLLWYDEGEERNRGNFPPRFSGRQFPNYSSELNVNALELEDSALYLCASGGGRSETQYFGPGTRLLVL.

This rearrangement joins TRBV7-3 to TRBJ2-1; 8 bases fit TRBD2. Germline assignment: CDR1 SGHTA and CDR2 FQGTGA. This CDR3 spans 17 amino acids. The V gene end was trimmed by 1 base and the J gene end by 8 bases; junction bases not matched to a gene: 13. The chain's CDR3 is CASSLMATGLAIDEQFF. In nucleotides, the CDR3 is TGTGCCAGCAGCTTAATGGCAACCGGACTAGCAATAGATGAGCAGTTCTTC.

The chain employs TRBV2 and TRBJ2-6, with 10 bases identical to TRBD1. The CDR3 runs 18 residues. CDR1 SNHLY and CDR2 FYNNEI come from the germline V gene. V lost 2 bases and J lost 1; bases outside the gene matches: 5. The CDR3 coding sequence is TGTGCCAGCAGTGAATGGGGGACAGGGGCATCTGGGGCCAACGTCCTGACTTTC. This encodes CASSEWGTGASGANVLTF.

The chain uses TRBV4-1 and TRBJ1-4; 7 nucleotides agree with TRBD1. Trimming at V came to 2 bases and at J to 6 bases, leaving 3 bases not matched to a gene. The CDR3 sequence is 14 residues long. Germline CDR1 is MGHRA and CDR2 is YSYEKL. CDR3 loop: CASSQPTGYEKLFF. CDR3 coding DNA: TGCGCCAGCAGCCAACCGACAGGGTATGAAAAACTGTTTTTT.

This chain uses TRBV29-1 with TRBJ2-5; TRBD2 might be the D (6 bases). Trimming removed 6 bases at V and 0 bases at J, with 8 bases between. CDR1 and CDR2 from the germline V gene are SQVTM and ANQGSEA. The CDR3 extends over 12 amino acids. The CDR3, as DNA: TGCAGCGTGACTAGGAACCAAGAGACCCAGTACTTC. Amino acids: CSVTRNQETQYF.

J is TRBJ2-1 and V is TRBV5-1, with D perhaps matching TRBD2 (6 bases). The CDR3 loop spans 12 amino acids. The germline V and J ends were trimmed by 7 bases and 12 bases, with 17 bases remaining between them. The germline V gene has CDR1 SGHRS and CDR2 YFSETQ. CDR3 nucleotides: TGCGCCAGCGCCAATACGGGAGTATGGCAGTTCTTC. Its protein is CASANTGVWQFF.

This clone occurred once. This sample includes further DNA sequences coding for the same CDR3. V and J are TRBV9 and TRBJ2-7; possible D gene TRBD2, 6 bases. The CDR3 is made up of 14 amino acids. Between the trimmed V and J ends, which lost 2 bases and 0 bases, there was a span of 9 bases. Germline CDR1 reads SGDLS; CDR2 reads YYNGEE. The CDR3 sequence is CASSVASASYEQYF. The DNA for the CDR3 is TGTGCCAGCAGCGTGGCTAGCGCCTCCTACGAGCAGTACTTC. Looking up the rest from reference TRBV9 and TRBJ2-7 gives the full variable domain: DSGVTQTPKHLITATGQRVTLRCSPRSGDLSVYWYQQSLDQGLQFLIQYYNGEERAKGNILERFSAQQFPDLHSELNLSSLELGDSALYFCASSVASASYEQYFGPGTRLTVT.

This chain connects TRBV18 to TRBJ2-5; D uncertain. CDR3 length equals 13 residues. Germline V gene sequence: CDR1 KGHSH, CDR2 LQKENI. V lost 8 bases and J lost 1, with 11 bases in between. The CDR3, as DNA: TGTGCCAGCACGCGTAGTGGCCAAGAGACCCAGTACTTC. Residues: CASTRSGQETQYF.

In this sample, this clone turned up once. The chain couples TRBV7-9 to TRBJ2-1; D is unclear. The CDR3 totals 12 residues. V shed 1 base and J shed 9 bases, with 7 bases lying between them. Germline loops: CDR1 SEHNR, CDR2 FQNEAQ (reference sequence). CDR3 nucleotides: TGTGCCAGCAGCTTAGTACAGTCTGAGCAGTTCTTC. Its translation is CASSLVQSEQFF.

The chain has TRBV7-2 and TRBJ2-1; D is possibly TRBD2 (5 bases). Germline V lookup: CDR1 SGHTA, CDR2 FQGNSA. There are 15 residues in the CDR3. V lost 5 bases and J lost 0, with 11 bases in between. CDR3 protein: CASSPTSVSYNEQFF. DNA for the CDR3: TGTGCCAGCAGCCCTACTAGTGTCTCCTACAATGAGCAGTTCTTC.

The CDR3 DNA reads TGTGCCAGCAGCGCCGCGGGCCCAGATACGCAGTATTTT. This encodes CASSAAGPDTQYF. The chain combines TRBV5-6 with TRBJ2-3; maybe TRBD2 (5 bases). The germline CDR1 and CDR2 sequences are SGHDT and YYEEEE. The length of the CDR3 is 13 residues. Trimming took off 4 bases at V and 4 bases at J, with 10 bases between the two ends.

The DNA of the CDR3 is TGCGCCAGCAGCCTCAAGAGGGGGTTTAGCTCCTACGAGCAGTACTTC. Protein: CASSLKRGFSSYEQYF. This chain uses TRBV5-1 with TRBJ2-7; a possible D gene is TRBD1 (6 bases). CDR1 and CDR2 (germline): SGHRS, YFSETQ. With 4 bases removed from V and 0 bases from J, the gap between germline ends came to 17 bases. This CDR3 has 16 amino acids.

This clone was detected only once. CDR3 region: CASRPLVGGVEAFF. The CDR3 bases are TGTGCCAGCAGGCCGTTGGTTGGGGGGGTTGAAGCTTTCTTT. This chain uses TRBV6-1 with TRBJ1-1; D possibly corresponds to TRBD1 (5 bases). The CDR3 is made up of 14 amino acids. Germline values: CDR1 MNHNS, CDR2 SASEGT. Trimming stripped 6 bases from V and 7 bases from J, with 18 bases between.

CDR3: CASSLAQDNEQFF. For the CDR3, the DNA is TGTGCCAGCAGCTTAGCGCAAGACAATGAGCAGTTCTTC. The rearrangement joins TRBV7-2 to TRBJ2-1; unclear D gene. Germline V gives CDR1 SGHTA, CDR2 FQGNSA. V shed 0 bases and J shed 5 bases, with 5 bases lying between them. The CDR3 runs to 13 residues.

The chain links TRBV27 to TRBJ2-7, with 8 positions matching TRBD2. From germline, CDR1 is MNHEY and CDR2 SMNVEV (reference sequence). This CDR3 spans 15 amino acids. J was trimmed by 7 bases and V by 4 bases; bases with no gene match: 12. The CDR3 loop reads CASSSPLREGVEQYF. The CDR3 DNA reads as TGTGCCAGCAGTTCCCCCCTCCGGGAGGGGGTAGAGCAGTACTTC.

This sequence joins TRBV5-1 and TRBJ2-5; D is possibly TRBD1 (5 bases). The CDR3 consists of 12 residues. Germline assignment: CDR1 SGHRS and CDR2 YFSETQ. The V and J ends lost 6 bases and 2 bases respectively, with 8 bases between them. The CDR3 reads CASTTGQETQYF. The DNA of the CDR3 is TGCGCCAGCACCACAGGACAAGAGACCCAGTACTTC.

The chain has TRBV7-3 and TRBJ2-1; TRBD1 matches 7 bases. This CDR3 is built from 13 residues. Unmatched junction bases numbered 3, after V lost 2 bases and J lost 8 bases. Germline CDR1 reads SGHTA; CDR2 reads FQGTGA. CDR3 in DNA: TGTGCCAGCAGCTTATCACAGGGGTATGAGCAGTTCTTC. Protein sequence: CASSLSQGYEQFF.

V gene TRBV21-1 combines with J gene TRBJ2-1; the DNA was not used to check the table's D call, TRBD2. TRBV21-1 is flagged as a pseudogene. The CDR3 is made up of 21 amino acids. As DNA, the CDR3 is TGTGCCAGCAGCAAAGCTTTGCGGACTAGCGGGAGTGGGTGCTCCTACAATGAGCAGTTCTTC. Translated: CASSKALRTSGSGCSYNEQFF.

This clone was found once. CDR3 DNA sequence: TGTGCCAGCAGCTTGGTGGGTGCAACTAATGAAAAACTGTTTTTT. Translating it yields CASSLVGATNEKLFF. The rearrangement links TRBV5-8 to TRBJ1-4; no reliable D call. In germline, CDR1 is SGHTS, CDR2 YDEGEE. V shed 0 bases and J shed 0 bases, with 6 bases lying between them. There are 15 residues in the CDR3.

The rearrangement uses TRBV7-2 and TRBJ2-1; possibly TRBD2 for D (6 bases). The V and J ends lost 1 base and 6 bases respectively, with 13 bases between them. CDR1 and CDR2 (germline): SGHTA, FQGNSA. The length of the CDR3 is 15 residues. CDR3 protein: CASSLGIAAFNEQFF. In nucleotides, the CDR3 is TGTGCCAGCAGCTTAGGAATAGCGGCCTTCAATGAGCAGTTCTTC.

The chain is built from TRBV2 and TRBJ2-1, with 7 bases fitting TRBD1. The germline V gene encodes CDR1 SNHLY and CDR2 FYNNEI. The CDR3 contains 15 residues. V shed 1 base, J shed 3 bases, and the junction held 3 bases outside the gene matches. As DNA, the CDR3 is TGTGCCAGCAGTGAAGGAGGGGGCGACTACAATGAGCAGTTCTTC. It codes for CASSEGGGDYNEQFF.

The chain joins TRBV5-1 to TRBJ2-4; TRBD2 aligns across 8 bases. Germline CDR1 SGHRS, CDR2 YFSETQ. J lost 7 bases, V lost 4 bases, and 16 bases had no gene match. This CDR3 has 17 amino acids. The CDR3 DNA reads TGCGCCAGCAGCCTGCCCAGGCTAGCGGGCGGGGAGAACATTCAGTACTTC. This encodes CASSLPRLAGGENIQYF.

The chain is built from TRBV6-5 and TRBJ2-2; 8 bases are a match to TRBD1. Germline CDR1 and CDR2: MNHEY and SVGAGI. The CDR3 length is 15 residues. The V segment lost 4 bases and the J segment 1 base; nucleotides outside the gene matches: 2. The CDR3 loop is CASSFTGGNTGELFF. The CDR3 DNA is TGTGCCAGCAGTTTTACAGGGGGGAACACCGGGGAGCTGTTTTTT.

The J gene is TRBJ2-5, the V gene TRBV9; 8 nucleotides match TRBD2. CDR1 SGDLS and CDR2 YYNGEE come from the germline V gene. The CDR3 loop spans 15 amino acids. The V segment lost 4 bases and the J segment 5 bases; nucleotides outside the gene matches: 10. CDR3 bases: TGTGCCAGCAGCATCGCAGCGGGAGTAGGGGAGACCCAGTACTTC. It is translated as CASSIAAGVGETQYF.

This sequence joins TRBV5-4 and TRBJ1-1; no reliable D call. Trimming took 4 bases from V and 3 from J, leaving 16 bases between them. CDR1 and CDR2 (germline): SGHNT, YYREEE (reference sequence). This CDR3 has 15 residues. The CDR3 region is CASSAGWVWDTEAFF. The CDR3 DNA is TGTGCCAGCAGCGCCGGCTGGGTTTGGGACACTGAAGCTTTCTTT. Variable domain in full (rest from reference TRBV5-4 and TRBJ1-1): ETGVTQSPTHLIKTRGQQVTLRCSSQSGHNTVSWYQQALGQGPQFIFQYYREEENGRGNFPPRFSGLQFPNYSSELNVNALELDDSALYLCASSAGWVWDTEAFFGQGTRLTVV.

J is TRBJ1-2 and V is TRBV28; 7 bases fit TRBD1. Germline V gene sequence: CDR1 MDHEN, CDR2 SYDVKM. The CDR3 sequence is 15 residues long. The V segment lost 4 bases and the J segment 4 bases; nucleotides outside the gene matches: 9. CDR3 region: CASSSQGGSSYGYTF. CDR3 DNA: TGTGCCAGCAGTTCCCAGGGGGGCAGCTCCTATGGCTACACCTTC.

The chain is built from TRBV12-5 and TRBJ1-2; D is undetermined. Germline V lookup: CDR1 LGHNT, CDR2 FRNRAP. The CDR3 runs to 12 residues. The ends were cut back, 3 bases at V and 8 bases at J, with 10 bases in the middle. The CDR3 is CASGLEGRGYTF. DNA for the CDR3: TGTGCTAGTGGTTTAGAGGGTAGGGGCTACACCTTC.

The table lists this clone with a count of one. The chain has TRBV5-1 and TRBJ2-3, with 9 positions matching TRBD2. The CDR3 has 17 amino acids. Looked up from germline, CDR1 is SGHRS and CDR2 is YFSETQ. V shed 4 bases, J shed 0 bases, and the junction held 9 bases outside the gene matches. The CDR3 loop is CASSPPETSGSTDTQYF. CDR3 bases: TGCGCCAGCAGCCCACCAGAAACTAGCGGGAGCACAGATACGCAGTATTTT.

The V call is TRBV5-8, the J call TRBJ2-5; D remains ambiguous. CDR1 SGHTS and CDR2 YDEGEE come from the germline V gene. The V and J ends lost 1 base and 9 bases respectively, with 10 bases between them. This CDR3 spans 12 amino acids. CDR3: CASSLLGNSQYF. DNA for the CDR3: TGTGCCAGCAGCTTGTTAGGGAACTCCCAGTACTTC.